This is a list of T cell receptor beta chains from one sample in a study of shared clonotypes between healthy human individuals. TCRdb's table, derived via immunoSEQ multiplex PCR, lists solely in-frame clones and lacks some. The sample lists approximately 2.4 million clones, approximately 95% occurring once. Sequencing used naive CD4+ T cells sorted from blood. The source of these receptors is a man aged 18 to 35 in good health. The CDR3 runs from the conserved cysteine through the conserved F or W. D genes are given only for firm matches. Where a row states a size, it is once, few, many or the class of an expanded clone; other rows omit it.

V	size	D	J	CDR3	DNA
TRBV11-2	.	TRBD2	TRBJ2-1	CACQLAGYPYNEQFF	TGTGCCTGCCAACTAGCGGGATATCCCTACAATGAGCAGTTCTTC
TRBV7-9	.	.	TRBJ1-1	CASSLASWNTEAFF	TGTGCCAGCAGCTTAGCCTCTTGGAACACTGAAGCTTTCTTT
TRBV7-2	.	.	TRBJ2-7	CASSLDPGSYEQYF	TGTGCCAGCAGCTTAGATCCAGGCAGCTACGAGCAGTACTTC
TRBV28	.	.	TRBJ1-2	CASSRAQESRGGYTF	TGTGCCAGCAGTCGAGCGCAGGAGTCTCGCGGGGGCTACACCTTC
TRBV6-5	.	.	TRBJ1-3	CASSYSGQGSGNTIYF	TGTGCCAGCAGTTACTCCGGGCAGGGCTCTGGAAACACCATATATTTT
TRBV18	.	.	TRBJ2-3	CASSPPNSDTQYF	TGTGCCAGCTCACCCCCGAACTCAGATACGCAGTATTTT
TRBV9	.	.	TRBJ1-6	CASSAQGYNNSPLHF	TGTGCCAGCAGCGCCCAGGGGTATAATAATTCACCCCTCCACTTT
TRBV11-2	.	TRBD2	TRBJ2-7	CASSPIAGTSGTTLYEQYF	TGTGCCAGCAGCCCCATCGCCGGGACTAGCGGAACAACTCTCTACGAGCAGTACTTC
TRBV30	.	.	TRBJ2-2	CAWSVGRRNTGELFF	TGTGCCTGGAGTGTCGGGCGTCGTAACACCGGGGAGCTGTTTTTT
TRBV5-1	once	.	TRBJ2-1	CASSLVGGSGPGDEQFF	TGCGCCAGCAGCTTGGTAGGAGGTAGCGGACCTGGGGATGAGCAGTTCTTC
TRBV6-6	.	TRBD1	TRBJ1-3	CASSSLGTGGNTIYF	TGTGCCAGCAGTTCGCTAGGGACAGGGGGAAACACCATATATTTT
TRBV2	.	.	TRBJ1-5	CASSLRNPQTTLSNQPQHF	TGTGCCAGCAGTCTTAGAAACCCACAGACCACGCTTAGCAATCAGCCCCAGCATTTT
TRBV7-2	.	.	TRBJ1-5	CASSLPDRPQHF	TGTGCCAGCAGCTTACCAGACAGGCCCCAGCATTTT
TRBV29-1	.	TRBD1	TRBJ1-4	CSVRPGGEREKLFF	TGCAGCGTTCGCCCAGGGGGCGAGAGGGAAAAACTGTTTTTT
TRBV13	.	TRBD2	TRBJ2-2	CASSFVTSGNTGELFF	TGTGCCAGCAGCTTCGTTACTAGCGGGAACACCGGGGAGCTGTTTTTT
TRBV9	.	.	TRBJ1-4	CASSAESQGWVTNEKLFF	TGTGCCAGCAGCGCCGAATCCCAGGGTTGGGTCACTAATGAAAAACTGTTTTTT
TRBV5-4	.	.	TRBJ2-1	CASSFRDTGGEQFF	TGTGCCAGCAGCTTCCGGGACACCGGTGGTGAGCAGTTCTTC